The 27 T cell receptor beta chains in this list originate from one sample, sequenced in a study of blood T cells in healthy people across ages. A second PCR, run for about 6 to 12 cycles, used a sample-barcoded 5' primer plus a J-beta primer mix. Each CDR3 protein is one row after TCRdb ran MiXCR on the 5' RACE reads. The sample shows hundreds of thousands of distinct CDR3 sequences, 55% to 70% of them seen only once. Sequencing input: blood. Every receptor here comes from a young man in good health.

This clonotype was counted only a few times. DNA for the CDR3: TGTGCCAGCAGTAAAGGACTAGCGGGAGCTTACAATGAGCAGTTCTTC. It specifies CASSKGLAGAYNEQFF. The chain links TRBV6-2 or TRBV6-3 to TRBJ2-1; 13 bases are a match to TRBD2. CDR3 size: 16 residues. V lost 5 bases to trimming and J lost 4 bases; unmatched junction nucleotides: 5. Germline-derived CDR1 and CDR2 are MNHEY and SVGEGT.

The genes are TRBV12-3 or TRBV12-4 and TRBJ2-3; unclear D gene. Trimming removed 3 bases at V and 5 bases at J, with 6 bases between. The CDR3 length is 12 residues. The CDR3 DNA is TGTGCCAGCAGTTTTTGGGAAGATACGCAGTATTTT. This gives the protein CASSFWEDTQYF.

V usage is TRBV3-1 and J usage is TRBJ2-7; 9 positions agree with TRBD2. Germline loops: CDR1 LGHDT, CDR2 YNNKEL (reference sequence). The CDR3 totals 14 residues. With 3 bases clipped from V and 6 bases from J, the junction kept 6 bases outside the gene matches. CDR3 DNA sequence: TGTGCCAGCAGCCAGAGCGGGAGGTTCGTCGAGCAGTACTTC. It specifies CASSQSGRFVEQYF.

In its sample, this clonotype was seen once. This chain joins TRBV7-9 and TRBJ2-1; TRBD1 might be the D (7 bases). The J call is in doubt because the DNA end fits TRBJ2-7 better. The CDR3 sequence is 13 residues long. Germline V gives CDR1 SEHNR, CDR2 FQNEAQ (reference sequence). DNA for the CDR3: TGTGCCAGCCGCGGGACAGATAACAATGAGCAGTACTTC. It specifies CASRGTDNNEQYF.

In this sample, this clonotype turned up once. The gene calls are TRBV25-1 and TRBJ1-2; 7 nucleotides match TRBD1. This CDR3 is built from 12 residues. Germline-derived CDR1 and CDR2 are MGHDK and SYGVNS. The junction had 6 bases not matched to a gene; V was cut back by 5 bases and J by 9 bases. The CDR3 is CASSIRQGSYTF. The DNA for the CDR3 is TGTGCCAGCAGTATCCGACAGGGCAGCTACACCTTC.

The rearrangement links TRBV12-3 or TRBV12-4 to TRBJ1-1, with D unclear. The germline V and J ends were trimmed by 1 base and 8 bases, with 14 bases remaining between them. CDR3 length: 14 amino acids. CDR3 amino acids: CASSLEAWGSEAFF. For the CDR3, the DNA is TGTGCCAGCAGTTTAGAGGCGTGGGGTTCAGAAGCTTTCTTT.

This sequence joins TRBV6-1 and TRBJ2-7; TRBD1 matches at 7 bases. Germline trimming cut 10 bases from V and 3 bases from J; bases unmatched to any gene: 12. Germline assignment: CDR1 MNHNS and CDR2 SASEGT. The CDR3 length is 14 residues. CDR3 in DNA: TGTGCCACCAGATCCCGGGACAGCTACTACGAGCAGTACTTC. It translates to CATRSRDSYYEQYF.

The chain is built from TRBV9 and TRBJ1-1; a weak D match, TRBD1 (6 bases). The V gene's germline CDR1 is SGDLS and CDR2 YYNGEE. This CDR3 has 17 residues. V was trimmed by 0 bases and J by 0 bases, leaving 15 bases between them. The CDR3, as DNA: TGTGCCAGCAGCGTAGGAATGGGGGGCGGACTGAACACTGAAGCTTTCTTT. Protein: CASSVGMGGGLNTEAFF.

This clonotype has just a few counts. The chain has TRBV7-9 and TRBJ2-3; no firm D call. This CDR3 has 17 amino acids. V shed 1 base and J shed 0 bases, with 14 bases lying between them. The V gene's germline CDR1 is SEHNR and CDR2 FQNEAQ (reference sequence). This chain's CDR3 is CASSLVSRLPSTDTQYF. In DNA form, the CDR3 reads TGTGCCAGCAGCTTAGTATCTCGTCTTCCTAGCACAGATACGCAGTATTTT.

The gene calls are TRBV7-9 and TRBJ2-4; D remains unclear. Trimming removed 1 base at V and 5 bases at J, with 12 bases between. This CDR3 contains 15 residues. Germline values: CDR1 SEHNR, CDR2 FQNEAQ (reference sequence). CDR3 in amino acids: CASSLGSLNQNIQYF. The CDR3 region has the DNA TGTGCCAGCAGCTTAGGCAGCTTAAACCAAAACATTCAGTACTTC.

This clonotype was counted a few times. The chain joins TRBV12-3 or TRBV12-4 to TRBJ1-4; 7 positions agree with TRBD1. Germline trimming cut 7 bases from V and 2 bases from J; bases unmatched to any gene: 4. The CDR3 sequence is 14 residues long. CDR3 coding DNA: TGTGCCAGCAACAGGGGAAGGACTAATGAAAAACTGTTTTTT. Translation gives CASNRGRTNEKLFF.

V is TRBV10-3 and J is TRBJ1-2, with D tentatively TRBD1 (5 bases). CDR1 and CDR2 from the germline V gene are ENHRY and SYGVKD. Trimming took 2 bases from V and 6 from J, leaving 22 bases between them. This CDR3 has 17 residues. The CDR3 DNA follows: TGTGCCATCAGTGAGAGCCCCGGGACGTCCCAGAGGGATGGCTACACCTTC. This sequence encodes CAISESPGTSQRDGYTF.

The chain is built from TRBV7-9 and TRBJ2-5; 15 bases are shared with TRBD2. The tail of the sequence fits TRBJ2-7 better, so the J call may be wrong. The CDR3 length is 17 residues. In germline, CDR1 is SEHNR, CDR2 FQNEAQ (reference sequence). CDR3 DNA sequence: TGTGCCAGCAGCTCCGGACTAGCGGGAGGGTTTTTGGACGAGCAGTACTTC. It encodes CASSSGLAGGFLDEQYF.

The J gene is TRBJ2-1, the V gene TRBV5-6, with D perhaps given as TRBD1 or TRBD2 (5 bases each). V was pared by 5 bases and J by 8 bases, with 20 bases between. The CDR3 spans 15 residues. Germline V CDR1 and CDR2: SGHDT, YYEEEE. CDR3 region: CASSLLENWGDEQFF. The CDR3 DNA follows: TGTGCCAGCAGTTTACTAGAAAACTGGGGCGATGAGCAGTTCTTC.

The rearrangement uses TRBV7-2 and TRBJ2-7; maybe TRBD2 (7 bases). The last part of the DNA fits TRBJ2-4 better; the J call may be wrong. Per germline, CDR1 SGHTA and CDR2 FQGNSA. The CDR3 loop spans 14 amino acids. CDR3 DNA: TGTGCCAGCAGCCAAGGGGGAGGGGAGGACATTCAGTACTTC. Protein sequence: CASSQGGGEDIQYF.

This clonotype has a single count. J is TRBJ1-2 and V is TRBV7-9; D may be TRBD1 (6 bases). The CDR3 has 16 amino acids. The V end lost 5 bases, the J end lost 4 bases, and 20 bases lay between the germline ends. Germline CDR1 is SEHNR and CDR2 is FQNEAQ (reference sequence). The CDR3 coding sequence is TGTGCCAGCAGCCCGGCTAGGGGACAAAACGTCTATGGCTACACCTTC. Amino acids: CASSPARGQNVYGYTF.

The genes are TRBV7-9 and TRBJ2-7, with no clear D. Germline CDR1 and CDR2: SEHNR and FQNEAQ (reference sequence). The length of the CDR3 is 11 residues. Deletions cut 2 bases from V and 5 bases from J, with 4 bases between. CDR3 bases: TGTGCCAGCAGCTTAATGGACGAGCAGTACTTC. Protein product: CASSLMDEQYF.

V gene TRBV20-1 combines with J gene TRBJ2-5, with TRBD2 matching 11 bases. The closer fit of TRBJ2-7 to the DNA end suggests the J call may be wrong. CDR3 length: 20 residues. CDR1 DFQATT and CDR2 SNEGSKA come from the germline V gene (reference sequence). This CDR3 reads CSARILPSISTSGRVYEQYF. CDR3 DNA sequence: TGCAGTGCTAGAATTCTACCGTCGATTTCCACTAGCGGGAGAGTTTACGAGCAGTACTTC.

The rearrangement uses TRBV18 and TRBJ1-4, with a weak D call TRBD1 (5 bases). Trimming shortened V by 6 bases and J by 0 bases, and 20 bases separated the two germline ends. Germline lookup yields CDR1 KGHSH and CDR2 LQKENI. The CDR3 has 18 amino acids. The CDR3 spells CASSLAGTLPATNEKLFF. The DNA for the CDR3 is TGTGCCAGCTCTCTCGCCGGGACCTTGCCCGCAACTAATGAAAAACTGTTTTTT. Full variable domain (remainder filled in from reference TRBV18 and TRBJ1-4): NAGVMQNPRHLVRRRGQEARLRCSPMKGHSHVYWYRQLPEEGLKFMVYLQKENIIDESGMPKERFSAEFPKEGPSILRIQQVVRGDSAAYFCASSLAGTLPATNEKLFFGSGTQLSVL.

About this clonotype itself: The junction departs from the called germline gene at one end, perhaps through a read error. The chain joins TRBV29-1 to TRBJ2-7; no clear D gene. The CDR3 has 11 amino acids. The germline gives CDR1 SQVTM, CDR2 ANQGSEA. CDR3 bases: TGCAACGTTGGCCGAACTTACGAGCAGTACTTC. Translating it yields CNVGRTYEQYF.

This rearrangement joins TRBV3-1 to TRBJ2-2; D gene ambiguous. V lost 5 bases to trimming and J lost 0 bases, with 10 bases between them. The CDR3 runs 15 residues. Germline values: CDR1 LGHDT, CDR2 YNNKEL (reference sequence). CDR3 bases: TGTGCCAGCAGCTCGAGACATACGAACACCGGGGAGCTGTTTTTT. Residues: CASSSRHTNTGELFF.

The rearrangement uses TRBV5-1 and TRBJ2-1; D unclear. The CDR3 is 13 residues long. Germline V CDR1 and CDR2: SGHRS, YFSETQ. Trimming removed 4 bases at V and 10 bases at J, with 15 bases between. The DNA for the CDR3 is TGCGCCAGCAGCCGAACGACAAACAGAGAGCAGTTCTTC. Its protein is CASSRTTNREQFF.

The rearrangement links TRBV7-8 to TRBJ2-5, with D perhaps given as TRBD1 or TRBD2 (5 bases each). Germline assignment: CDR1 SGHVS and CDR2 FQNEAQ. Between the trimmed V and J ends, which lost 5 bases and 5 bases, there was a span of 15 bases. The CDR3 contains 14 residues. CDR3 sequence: CASSRDSGLETQYF. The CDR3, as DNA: TGTGCCAGCAGCAGAGACAGCGGTCTGGAGACCCAGTACTTC.

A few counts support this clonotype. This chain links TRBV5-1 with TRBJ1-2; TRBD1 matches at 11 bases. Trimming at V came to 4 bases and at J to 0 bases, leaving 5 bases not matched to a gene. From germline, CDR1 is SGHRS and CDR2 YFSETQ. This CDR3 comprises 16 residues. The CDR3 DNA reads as TGCGCCAGCAGCCCGGGACAGGGGGGCCCTAACTATGGCTACACCTTC. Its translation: CASSPGQGGPNYGYTF. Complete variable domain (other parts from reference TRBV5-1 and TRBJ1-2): KAGVTQTPRYLIKTRGQQVTLSCSPISGHRSVSWYQQTPGQGLQFLFEYFSETQRNKGNFPGRFSGRQFSNSRSEMNVSTLELGDSALYLCASSPGQGGPNYGYTFGSGTRLTVV.

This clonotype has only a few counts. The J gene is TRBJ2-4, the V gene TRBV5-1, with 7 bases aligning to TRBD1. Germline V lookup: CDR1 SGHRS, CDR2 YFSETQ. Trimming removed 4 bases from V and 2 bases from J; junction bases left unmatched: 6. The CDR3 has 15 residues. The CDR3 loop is CASSGTESTKNIQYF. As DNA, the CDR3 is TGCGCCAGCAGCGGGACAGAGAGTACCAAAAACATTCAGTACTTC. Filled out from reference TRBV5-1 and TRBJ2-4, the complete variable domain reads KAGVTQTPRYLIKTRGQQVTLSCSPISGHRSVSWYQQTPGQGLQFLFEYFSETQRNKGNFPGRFSGRQFSNSRSEMNVSTLELGDSALYLCASSGTESTKNIQYFGAGTRLSVL.

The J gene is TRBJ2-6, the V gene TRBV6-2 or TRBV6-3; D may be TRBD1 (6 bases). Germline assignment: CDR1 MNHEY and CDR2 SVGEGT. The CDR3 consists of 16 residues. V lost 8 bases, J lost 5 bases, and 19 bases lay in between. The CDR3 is CASADETGLWANVLTF. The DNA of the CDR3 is TGTGCCAGCGCCGACGAGACAGGTCTCTGGGCCAACGTCCTGACTTTC.

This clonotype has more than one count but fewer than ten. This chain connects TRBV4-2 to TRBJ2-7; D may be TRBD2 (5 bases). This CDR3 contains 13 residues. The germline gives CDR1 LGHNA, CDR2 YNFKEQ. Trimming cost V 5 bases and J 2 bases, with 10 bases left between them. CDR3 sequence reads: CASSSQRTYEQYF. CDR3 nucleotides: TGTGCCAGCAGCTCCCAGCGGACCTACGAGCAGTACTTC.